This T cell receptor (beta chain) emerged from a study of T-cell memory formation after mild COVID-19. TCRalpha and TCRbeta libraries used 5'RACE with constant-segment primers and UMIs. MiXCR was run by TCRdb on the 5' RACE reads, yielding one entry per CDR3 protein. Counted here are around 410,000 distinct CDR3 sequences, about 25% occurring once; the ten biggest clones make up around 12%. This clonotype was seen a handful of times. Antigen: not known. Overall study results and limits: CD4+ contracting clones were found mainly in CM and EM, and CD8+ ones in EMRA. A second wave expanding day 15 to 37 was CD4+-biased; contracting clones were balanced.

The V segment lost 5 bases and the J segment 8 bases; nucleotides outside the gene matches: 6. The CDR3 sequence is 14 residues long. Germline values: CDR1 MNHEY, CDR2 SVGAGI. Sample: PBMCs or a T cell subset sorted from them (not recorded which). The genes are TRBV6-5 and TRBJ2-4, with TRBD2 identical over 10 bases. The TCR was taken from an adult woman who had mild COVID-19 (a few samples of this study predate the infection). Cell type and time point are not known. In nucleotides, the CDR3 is TGTGCCAGCAGTCGTACCGGGACTAGCGACATTCAGTACTTC. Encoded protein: CASSRTGTSDIQYF.